This entry lists 25 T cell receptor beta chains sequenced from one sample in a study of blood T cell repertoires in COVID-19. Sequencing was performed with immunoSEQ multiplex PCR; in TCRdb, only in-frame clones are kept and a portion is missing. The table includes 70,000 to 95,000 clones, about four fifths detected once. Specimen: peripheral blood. These receptors all come from a woman in her 70s with acute or convalescent COVID-19.

The V gene is TRBV5-4, the J gene TRBJ2-7; 9 nucleotides match TRBD2. Germline CDR1 reads SGHNT; CDR2 reads YYREEE (reference sequence). This CDR3 comprises 16 residues. V was clipped by 4 bases and J by 5 bases; unmatched bases: 13. The CDR3 nucleotides read TGTGCCAGCAGCACCCCACCTGGCGGGAGGGCCCACGAGCAGTACTTC. This encodes CASSTPPGGRAHEQYF.

The V call is TRBV6-5, the J call TRBJ2-5; D is possibly TRBD2 (7 bases). The germline V gene has CDR1 MNHEY and CDR2 SVGAGI. The germline V and J ends were trimmed by 6 bases and 4 bases, with 15 bases remaining between them. This CDR3 contains 14 residues. CDR3 sequence (DNA): TGTGCCAGCAGCGTAGGGGGGGTGTCAGAGACCCAGTACTTC. Protein: CASSVGGVSETQYF.

The gene calls are TRBV27 and TRBJ2-1, with D possibly being TRBD1 (6 bases). The germline CDR1 and CDR2 sequences are MNHEY and SMNVEV (reference sequence). V was shortened by 10 bases and J by 4 bases, with 11 bases between the two germline ends. The CDR3 covers 12 residues. The CDR3, as DNA: TGTGCCACCAGGGGCGGGTACAATGAGCAGTTCTTC. This sequence encodes CATRGGYNEQFF.

The chain has TRBV7-6 and TRBJ2-1; 12 positions agree with TRBD2. Per germline, CDR1 SGHVS and CDR2 FNYEAQ. V lost 5 bases and J lost 5; bases outside the gene matches: 4. This CDR3 has 15 amino acids. The CDR3: CASSPTSGSDNEQFF. The CDR3 DNA reads TGTGCCAGCAGCCCGACTAGCGGGAGTGACAATGAGCAGTTCTTC.

The gene calls are TRBV7-9 and TRBJ2-1, with a tentative D call TRBD2 (5 bases). Germline V gene lookup returns CDR1 SEHNR and CDR2 FQNEAQ (reference sequence). V shed 5 bases and J shed 8 bases, with 22 bases lying between them. CDR3 length equals 16 residues. As DNA, the CDR3 is TGTGCCAGCAGCCCATGGGGAGACTACCGGTCCGATGAGCAGTTCTTC. Translating gives CASSPWGDYRSDEQFF.

The CDR3 sequence: CASSTGLNYGYTF. For the CDR3, the DNA is TGTGCTAGTTCGACAGGGCTGAACTATGGCTACACCTTC. J is TRBJ1-2 and V is TRBV12-5; 7 bases are shared with TRBD1. V was pared by 8 bases and J by 2 bases, with 5 bases of the junction left unmatched. Germline-derived CDR1 and CDR2 are LGHNT and FRNRAP. This CDR3 comprises 13 residues.

This chain connects TRBV13 to TRBJ2-7, with D unclear. CDR1 is PRHDT and CDR2 is FYEKMQ in the germline V gene (reference sequence). This CDR3 is built from 11 residues. The V and J ends lost 5 bases and 4 bases respectively, with 6 bases between them. The CDR3 here is CASSVKYEQYF. CDR3 nucleotide sequence: TGTGCCAGCAGCGTAAAATACGAGCAGTACTTC.

This clone was recorded once. The rearrangement uses TRBV6-5 and TRBJ2-7, with TRBD1 matching 9 bases. Looked up from germline, CDR1 is MNHEY and CDR2 is SVGAGI. The V segment lost 5 bases and the J segment 3 bases; nucleotides outside the gene matches: 5. This CDR3 comprises 14 residues. CDR3 coding DNA: TGTGCCAGCAGTAGGGACAGGGCTCTCTACGAGCAGTACTTC. It specifies CASSRDRALYEQYF.

This clone is medium-sized (0.01 to 0.1%). J is TRBJ2-7 and V is TRBV10-1, with 10 bases aligning to TRBD1. V dropped 3 bases and J dropped 3; count of bases not matched to a gene: 5. CDR3 length: 15 residues. Germline lookup yields CDR1 WNHNN and CDR2 SYGVQD (reference sequence). The CDR3 nucleotides read TGCGCCAGCAGTGAAGGGACAGGGGCGAACTACGAGCAGTACTTC. Translation: CASSEGTGANYEQYF.

The chain employs TRBV6-2 or TRBV6-3 and TRBJ1-5; D is unresolved. V was pared by 0 bases and J by 3 bases, with 15 bases between. The CDR3 sequence is 17 residues long. Germline loops: CDR1 MNHEY, CDR2 SVGEGT. DNA for the CDR3: TGTGCCAGCAGTTACTCGGGAGTTCTCGGGAACAATCAGCCCCAGCATTTT. Translating it yields CASSYSGVLGNNQPQHF.

A single count supports this clone. The chain has TRBV12-5 and TRBJ1-1; TRBD1 agrees at 8 bases. V shed 0 bases, J shed 1 base, and the junction held 4 bases outside the gene matches. Germline V gene lookup returns CDR1 LGHNT and CDR2 FRNRAP. The CDR3 covers 16 residues. The CDR3 nucleotides are TGTGCTAGTGGTTTGGTAATAGGACAGGGGAACACTGAAGCTTTCTTT. Encoded protein: CASGLVIGQGNTEAFF.

V is TRBV4-2 and J is TRBJ2-1; 8 positions agree with TRBD1. With V trimmed by 0 bases and J by 6 bases, 1 base remained unmatched. Germline lookup yields CDR1 LGHNA and CDR2 YNFKEQ. This CDR3 is built from 14 residues. The CDR3 nucleotides are TGTGCCAGCAGCCAAGAGGACAGGGTCAATGAGCAGTTCTTC. Translating it yields CASSQEDRVNEQFF.

The chain is built from TRBV11-3 and TRBJ1-4; D uncertain. This CDR3 is built from 13 residues. The V end lost 5 bases, the J end lost 4 bases, and 8 bases lay between the germline ends. Germline CDR1 reads SGHNT; CDR2 reads YENEEA. In DNA, the CDR3 is TGTGCCAGCAGCGCCCGGGGTAATGAAAAACTGTTTTTT. Translating gives CASSARGNEKLFF.

This clone was seen only once. The chain uses TRBV7-9 and TRBJ2-1; the match to TRBD2 covers 13 bases. Per the germline V gene, CDR1 is SEHNR and CDR2 is FQNEAQ (reference sequence). J lost 10 bases, V lost 4 bases, and 10 bases had no gene match. This CDR3 is 16 amino acids long. CDR3 DNA: TGTGCCAGCAGCTCCAGGACTAGCGGGAGAACAGGGGAGCAGTTCTTC. It codes for CASSSRTSGRTGEQFF.

This chain joins TRBV24-1 and TRBJ1-2, with D tentatively TRBD1 (5 bases). CDR3 length: 15 residues. V was shortened by 3 bases and J by 2 bases, with 12 bases between the two germline ends. In germline, CDR1 is KGHDR, CDR2 SFDVKD. Here the CDR3 reads CATSDTGGGNYGYTF. CDR3 DNA sequence: TGTGCCACCAGTGATACTGGTGGGGGGAACTATGGCTACACCTTC.

The table lists this clone with many counts. The genes are TRBV28 and TRBJ1-5; 9 bases align to TRBD1. This CDR3 comprises 15 residues. Germline V gene sequence: CDR1 MDHEN, CDR2 SYDVKM. After removal of 3 bases from V and 5 bases from J, the junction contained 5 bases not matched to a gene. CDR3 nucleotides: TGTGCCAGCAGTTTTGTTCGGACAGGGGATCAGCCCCAGCATTTT. This gives the protein CASSFVRTGDQPQHF.

The chain links TRBV28 to TRBJ1-5; D is unclear. Trimming took off 1 base at V and 3 bases at J, with 10 bases between the two ends. Per the germline V gene, CDR1 is MDHEN and CDR2 is SYDVKM. The CDR3 is 15 amino acids. Here the CDR3 reads CASSLFLPTNQPQHF. DNA of the CDR3: TGTGCCAGCAGTTTATTCCTACCCACCAATCAGCCCCAGCATTTT.

The chain recombines TRBV18 with TRBJ1-5, with D possibly TRBD1 on 6 matching bases. CDR1 KGHSH and CDR2 LQKENI come from the germline V gene. This CDR3 region has 17 residues. V lost 3 bases to trimming and J lost 7 bases, with 22 bases between them. This CDR3 is CASSPTGVAGVYQPQHF. DNA of the CDR3: TGTGCCAGCTCACCTACCGGGGTGGCAGGGGTTTACCAGCCCCAGCATTTT.

This clone was recorded once. The J gene is TRBJ2-2, the V gene TRBV5-1; 7 bases align to TRBD1. Germline V CDR1 and CDR2: SGHRS, YFSETQ. V was clipped by 1 base and J by 6 bases; unmatched bases: 6. This CDR3 spans 15 amino acids. The CDR3 is CASSLQTGFPGELFF. Written as DNA, the CDR3 is TGCGCCAGCAGCTTGCAGACAGGGTTTCCCGGGGAGCTGTTTTTT.

This chain joins TRBV6-5 and TRBJ1-1; D might be TRBD1 (5 bases). Trimming stripped 8 bases from V and 6 bases from J, with 16 bases between. This CDR3 has 13 residues. Germline V gene data show CDR1 as MNHEY and CDR2 as SVGAGI. As DNA, the CDR3 is TGTGCCAGCCGCATGCAGGGTTGGGCTGAAGCTTTCTTT. Encoded protein: CASRMQGWAEAFF.

This clone was picked up one time. This chain uses TRBV9 with TRBJ2-1; 14 bases line up with TRBD2. The V gene end was trimmed by 0 bases and the J gene end by 9 bases; junction bases not matched to a gene: 8. Germline CDR1 SGDLS, CDR2 YYNGEE. The CDR3 covers 17 residues. DNA of the CDR3: TGTGCCAGCAGCGTAGAAGGGACTAGCGGGAGCGGGGGTGAGCAGTTCTTC. It codes for CASSVEGTSGSGGEQFF.

The V gene is TRBV4-2, the J gene TRBJ1-3, with D possibly TRBD1 on 6 matching bases. Germline CDR1 is LGHNA and CDR2 is YNFKEQ. V was cut by 4 bases and J by 0 bases, with 10 bases left in between. CDR3 length: 15 amino acids. The CDR3 protein is CASSPTGSSGNTIYF. CDR3 DNA sequence: TGTGCCAGCAGCCCTACAGGGAGCTCTGGAAACACCATATATTTT.

The genes are TRBV19 and TRBJ1-5; 8 bases align to TRBD1. CDR1 and CDR2 (germline): LNHDA, SQIVND (reference sequence). After removal of 7 bases from V and 6 bases from J, the junction contained 8 bases not matched to a gene. The CDR3 covers 14 residues. CDR3 DNA sequence: TGTGCCAGTACCAAGGACAGGGTAGTTCAGCCCCAGCATTTT. Translation: CASTKDRVVQPQHF.

V usage is TRBV6-5 and J usage is TRBJ2-2; the D gene is possibly TRBD1 (5 bases). V gave up 6 bases and J gave up 5 bases, with 10 bases separating them. Per the germline V gene, CDR1 is MNHEY and CDR2 is SVGAGI. The CDR3 consists of 13 residues. The CDR3 is CASRGQLTGELFF. The DNA of the CDR3 is TGTGCCAGCAGGGGGCAATTGACCGGGGAGCTGTTTTTT.

The V gene is TRBV5-6, the J gene TRBJ1-4; 8 bases are shared with TRBD1. Germline-derived CDR1 and CDR2 are SGHDT and YYEEEE. This CDR3 is built from 16 residues. V trimming: 0 bases; J trimming: 6 bases; junction bases outside the gene matches: 7. DNA of the CDR3: TGTGCCAGCAGCTTGGTTCGGACAGGGTTTGATGAAAAACTGTTTTTT. Residues: CASSLVRTGFDEKLFF.